The 10 T cell receptor beta chains reported below all come from one sample, sequenced in a study of PD-1 blockade in classical Hodgkin lymphoma. Each of the patients experienced relapse following autologous stem cell transplantation, and their brentuximab vedotin exposure differed. This table comes from immunoSEQ multiplex PCR, and its TCRdb copy is limited to in-frame clones, with some not included. This sample has roughly 62,000 clones, with approximately 89% found just once. The specimen was peripheral blood mononuclear cells (PBMCs), collected at baseline. Every receptor here comes from a human donor with classical Hodgkin lymphoma.

This sequence joins TRBV7-2 and TRBJ2-7; 7 nucleotides line up with TRBD1. In germline, CDR1 is SGHTA, CDR2 FQGNSA. J was trimmed by 0 bases and V by 3 bases; bases with no gene match: 2. The CDR3 spans 14 residues. CDR3 amino acids: CASSFTGVSYEQYF. The CDR3 nucleotides read TGTGCCAGCAGCTTTACAGGGGTCTCCTACGAGCAGTACTTC.

The gene calls are TRBV28 and TRBJ1-1, with TRBD1 as a possible D gene (5 bases). Germline V gives CDR1 MDHEN, CDR2 SYDVKM. The ends were cut back, 6 bases at V and 4 bases at J, with 15 bases in the middle. This CDR3 region has 14 residues. The CDR3 reads CASRVGRSGTEAFF. The CDR3 bases are TGTGCCAGCAGAGTGGGACGGTCGGGCACTGAAGCTTTCTTT.

The rearrangement uses TRBV11-2 and TRBJ2-2; TRBD2 aligns across 10 bases. V was pared by 5 bases and J by 3 bases, with 6 bases of the junction left unmatched. The CDR3 is made up of 16 amino acids. CDR1 and CDR2 (germline): SGHAT, FQNNGV. The CDR3 here is CASSSPSGGDTGELFF. The CDR3 DNA reads TGTGCCAGCAGCAGCCCCAGCGGGGGGGACACCGGGGAGCTGTTTTTT.

This clone has just a few counts. The chain links TRBV2 to TRBJ1-1; D might be TRBD1 (5 bases). Germline-derived CDR1 and CDR2 are SNHLY and FYNNEI. V was trimmed by 2 bases and J by 6 bases, leaving 7 bases between them. CDR3 length: 12 residues. Here the CDR3 reads CASSESGAEAFF. DNA for the CDR3: TGTGCCAGCAGTGAATCGGGGGCTGAAGCTTTCTTT.

The chain couples TRBV28 to TRBJ2-1, with 14 bases matching TRBD2. CDR1 and CDR2 from the germline V gene are MDHEN and SYDVKM. The CDR3 consists of 16 residues. V shed 4 bases and J 2 bases; nucleotides not matched to a gene: 1. CDR3 sequence (DNA): TGTGCCAGCAGTTCGGGACTAGCGGGGGCCTACAATGAGCAGTTCTTC. Translated, it gives CASSSGLAGAYNEQFF.

This clone occurred a few times. V usage is TRBV30 and J usage is TRBJ1-1, with D uncertain. This CDR3 comprises 10 residues. Germline CDR1 GTSNPN, CDR2 SVGIG (reference sequence). The germline V and J ends were trimmed by 2 bases and 7 bases, with 5 bases remaining between them. CDR3 bases: TGTGCCTGGAGTATGAGTGAAGCTTTCTTT. Amino acids: CAWSMSEAFF. The whole variable domain, filled in from reference TRBV30 and TRBJ1-1, reads SQTIHQWPATLVQPVGSPLSLECTVEGTSNPNLYWYRQAAGRGLQLLFYSVGIGQISSEVPQNLSASRPQDRQFILSSKKLLLSDSGFYLCAWSMSEAFFGQGTRLTVV.

The J gene is TRBJ2-4, the V gene TRBV27; weak D call: TRBD1 (5 bases). Looked up from germline, CDR1 is MNHEY and CDR2 is SMNVEV (reference sequence). The CDR3 is 14 residues long. Trimming took off 6 bases at V and 7 bases at J, with 16 bases between the two ends. The CDR3 DNA follows: TGTGCCAGCAGCCCAGGGTGGGGTAGGAACATTCAGTACTTC. Translation gives CASSPGWGRNIQYF.

This clone was recorded only once. This chain connects TRBV18 to TRBJ1-4; 9 bases match TRBD1. Germline CDR1 and CDR2: KGHSH and LQKENI. V lost 5 bases and J lost 0; bases outside the gene matches: 19. The CDR3 length is 21 residues. The CDR3 region is CASSTEIPGQGDFTTNEKLFF. The DNA of the CDR3 is TGTGCCAGCTCAACTGAGATACCGGGACAGGGTGATTTCACAACTAATGAAAAACTGTTTTTT.

This chain connects TRBV11-3 to TRBJ2-7; D uncertain. The CDR3 has 13 amino acids. V lost 7 bases to trimming and J lost 3 bases, with 13 bases between them. Germline-derived CDR1 and CDR2 are SGHNT and YENEEA. CDR3 DNA: TGTGCCAGCAAACCCATGACCGGCTACGAGCAGTACTTC. Its protein is CASKPMTGYEQYF.

The chain is built from TRBV10-3 and TRBJ2-5; 8 bases agree with TRBD2. The CDR3 is made up of 15 amino acids. Trimming removed 3 bases from V and 5 bases from J; junction bases left unmatched: 8. The germline CDR1 and CDR2 sequences are ENHRY and SYGVKD. The CDR3 DNA is TGTGCCATCAGTGAAACCGGGGGGGCCAGGGAGACCCAGTACTTC. It yields the protein CAISETGGARETQYF.